The rows below give T cell receptor beta chains drawn from one sample of a study of shared clonotypes between healthy human individuals. The assay was immunoSEQ multiplex PCR, and TCRdb's table has in-frame clones only and misses some. The top ten hold approximately 25% of the sample, which has fewer than 130,000 clones, roughly 66% seen once. The sequenced sample consisted of memory CD8+ T cells sorted from blood. The source of these receptors is a woman aged 30 to 39 in good health. Both conserved end residues are part of each CDR3. Fields, in order: V gene, J gene, CDR3 protein.

TRBV4-2,TRBJ2-7,CASSQDSSPSLLAASGDEQYF
TRBV28,TRBJ1-2,CASSSSDRNYGYTF
TRBV18,TRBJ1-1,CASSPPYTNTEAFF
TRBV5-6,TRBJ2-7,CASSLGGFYEQYF
TRBV29-1,TRBJ2-5,CSVVGGSQETQYF
TRBV5-1,TRBJ2-3,CASSFQRKGGYTQYF
TRBV10-3,TRBJ2-1,CAISVGRRNNEQFF
TRBV14,TRBJ2-1,CASSQDRIGGSYNEQFF
TRBV18,TRBJ2-2,CASSPRDTGTGELFF
TRBV15,TRBJ2-7,CATSRVTGRSYEQYF
TRBV2,TRBJ2-1,CASRYDGSTYNEQFF
TRBV7-2,TRBJ2-1,CASSPGFHGNEQFF
TRBV2,TRBJ1-1,CASSERSNTEAFF
TRBV21-1,TRBJ2-7,CASSKKSTLEQYF
TRBV7-8,TRBJ2-1,CASSPQLAGAYNEQFF
TRBV6-4,TRBJ2-2,CASSDSSDTGELFF
TRBV5-1,TRBJ2-3,CASSSATSGNTDTQYF
TRBV18,TRBJ2-1,CASSAQGTTYNEQFF
TRBV6-5,TRBJ2-2,CASSLGLAVNTGELFF
TRBV4-2,TRBJ2-1,CASSQGTVSSYNEQFF
TRBV6-5,TRBJ2-5,CASSGVDQETQYF
TRBV9,TRBJ2-5,CASSVGGSGETQYF
TRBV13,TRBJ2-1,CASSEDRDTGRVSSYNEQFF
TRBV2,TRBJ1-5,CASSEALRLRWLQGDQPQHF
TRBV9,TRBJ2-3,CASSVTSGGGDTQYF
TRBV11-2,TRBJ2-7,CASSLVGLAGAGEQYF
TRBV11-2,TRBJ2-1,CASSLAPLAGGYNEQFF
TRBV13,TRBJ2-3,CASSPYTPGRDETDTQYF
TRBV2,TRBJ2-3,CASSPDTTDTQYF
TRBV4-1,TRBJ2-7,CASSQDQGSYEQYF
TRBV7-6,TRBJ2-3,CASSLILAVSTDTQYF